This T cell receptor (beta chain) was sequenced for a study of OX40 agonist ivuxolimab in advanced cancers. Study-wide context: Earlier treatment with anti-PD-1, anti-PD-L1 or anti-CTLA-4 was permitted, and around 43% had received some.

The assay was immunoSEQ multiplex PCR, and TCRdb's table has in-frame clones only and misses some. This sample has around 53,000 clones, with less than 85% found just once. The CDR3 is 13 residues long. CDR1 is MNHEY, CDR2 SVGAGI, per germline. V gave up 2 bases and J gave up 9 bases, with 11 bases separating them. This chain links TRBV6-5 with TRBJ2-4; D uncertain. This specimen was CD4+ or CD8+ T cells sorted from blood, taken in a trial of the OX40 agonist ivuxolimab. This clonotype was sampled from an adult with an advanced solid tumor such as melanoma, head and neck, liver or kidney cancer. This chain's CDR3 is CASSYELGSIQYF. Written as DNA, the CDR3 is TGTGCCAGCAGTTACGAGCTGGGGTCCATTCAGTACTTC.